These T cell receptor beta chains were read from a single sample in a study of blood T cells in healthy people across ages. MiXCR, applied by TCRdb to the 5' RACE reads, yields one record per CDR3 protein. The data show some 1.7 million distinct CDR3 sequences, 28% seen once. Source material: blood. The origin of the receptors is a woman aged 30 to 39 in good health. CDR3s leave out the opening cysteine and the closing phenylalanine or tryptophan. Some rows have no size entry. The others give once, few or many, or a class for an expanded clone.

V	size	J	CDR3
TRBV6-4	many	TRBJ2-1	ASSDSFYNEQF
TRBV28	many	TRBJ2-7	ASRPGGTLYEQY
TRBV6-1	-	TRBJ1-3	ASSGNRGTSGNTIY
TRBV12-3/TRBV12-4	-	TRBJ1-2	AGSLAGQHGYT
TRBV7-7	-	TRBJ2-1	ASSLSGTANNGQF
TRBV27	-	TRBJ1-2	ASIYKKANYGYT
TRBV10-1	-	TRBJ1-1	ASSGGDEAF
TRBV7-9	-	TRBJ2-7	ASSSHGRGLSYEQY
TRBV19	-	TRBJ2-3	ASTRTGGPTDTQY
TRBV29-1	many	TRBJ2-7	SVAIQGPTYEQY
TRBV19	-	TRBJ1-2	ASSIANTRDGYT
TRBV7-2	few	TRBJ1-5	ASSASTGTVRNQPQH
TRBV6-1	few	TRBJ2-7	ASSEGTGGARLYEQY
TRBV12-5	many	TRBJ2-7	ASGSGQGTVYYEQY